Each of the 5 T cell receptor beta chains below was sequenced from the same sample in a study of a mutant IDH1 vaccine in newly diagnosed glioma. Antigen specificity for these receptors is unknown. Sequenced by immunoSEQ multiplex PCR; TCRdb stores in-frame clones only, minus some. This table has 20,000 to 25,000 clones, roughly 86% appearing once. Time point indicated: week 23, last vaccination. Vaccination used 300 ug of mutant IDH1 20-mer peptide per dose, with topical imiquimod. The specimen comprised PBMCs, sampled from a glioma patient whose treatment included an IDH1 peptide vaccine. The receptors derive from a man in his thirties or forties with glioma.

The gene calls are TRBV19 and TRBJ1-4, with a weak D call TRBD1 (6 bases). This CDR3 region has 14 residues. V was shortened by 5 bases and J by 4 bases, with 11 bases between the two germline ends. Germline loops: CDR1 LNHDA, CDR2 SQIVND (reference sequence). CDR3 protein: CASSGGLRNEKLFF. The CDR3 nucleotides read TGTGCCAGTAGTGGGGGCCTCCGTAATGAAAAACTGTTTTTT.

This clone appeared a few times. The chain employs TRBV20-1 and TRBJ1-4, with D tentatively TRBD1 (5 bases). The CDR3 contains 11 residues. V was pared by 3 bases and J by 9 bases, with 8 bases between. CDR1 is DFQATT, CDR2 SNEGSKA, per germline (reference sequence). CDR3 residues: CSASADKKLFF. CDR3 nucleotides: TGCAGTGCTAGTGCGGACAAAAAACTGTTTTTT.

CDR3 coding DNA: TGTGCCAGCTCACCACAGACAGTTGATGAGCAGTTCTTC. It yields the protein CASSPQTVDEQFF. The chain joins TRBV18 to TRBJ2-1, with a weak D call TRBD1 (5 bases). The CDR3 sequence is 13 residues long. Deletions cut 1 base from V and 8 bases from J, with 9 bases between. Germline assignment: CDR1 KGHSH and CDR2 LQKENI.

This sequence joins TRBV7-9 and TRBJ2-5, with 11 bases identical to TRBD2. The CDR3 has 15 residues. V gave up 5 bases and J gave up 2 bases; unmatched junction bases: 4. Germline assignment: CDR1 SEHNR and CDR2 FQNEAQ (reference sequence). CDR3 DNA sequence: TGTGCCAGCAGCCACACTAGCGGGAGACAAGAGACCCAGTACTTC. Protein product: CASSHTSGRQETQYF.

V is TRBV5-1 and J is TRBJ2-3; the match to TRBD2 covers 8 bases. The junction had 3 bases not matched to a gene; V was cut back by 0 bases and J by 0 bases. The CDR3 is made up of 16 amino acids. Germline V CDR1 and CDR2: SGHRS, YFSETQ. The CDR3 DNA sequence: TGCGCCAGCAGCTTGGGACTAGCGTCTAGCACAGATACGCAGTATTTT. Residues: CASSLGLASSTDTQYF.